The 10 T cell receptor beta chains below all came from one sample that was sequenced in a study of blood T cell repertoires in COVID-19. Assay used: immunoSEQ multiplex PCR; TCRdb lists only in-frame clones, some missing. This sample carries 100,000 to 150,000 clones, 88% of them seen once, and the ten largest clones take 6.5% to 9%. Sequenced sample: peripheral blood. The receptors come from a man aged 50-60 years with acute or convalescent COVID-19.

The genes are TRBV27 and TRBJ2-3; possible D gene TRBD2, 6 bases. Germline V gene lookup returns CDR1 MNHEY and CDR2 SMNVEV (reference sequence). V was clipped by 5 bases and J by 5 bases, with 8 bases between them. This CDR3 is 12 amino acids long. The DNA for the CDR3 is TGTGCCAGCAGTCCAGCGGGAGATACGCAGTATTTT. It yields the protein CASSPAGDTQYF.

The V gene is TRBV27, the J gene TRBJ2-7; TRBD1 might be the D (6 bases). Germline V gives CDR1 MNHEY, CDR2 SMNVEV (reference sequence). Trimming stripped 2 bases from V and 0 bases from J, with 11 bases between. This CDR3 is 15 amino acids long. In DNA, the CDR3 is TGTGCCAGCAGTTTACGAGGGGGTCCCTCCTACGAGCAGTACTTC. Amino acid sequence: CASSLRGGPSYEQYF.

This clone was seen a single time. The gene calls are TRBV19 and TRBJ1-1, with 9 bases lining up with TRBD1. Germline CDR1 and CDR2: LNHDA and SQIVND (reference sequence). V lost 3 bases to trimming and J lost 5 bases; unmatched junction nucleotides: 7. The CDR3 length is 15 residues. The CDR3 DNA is TGTGCCAGTAGTATCCCGACAGGGGGGTCGACTGAAGCTTTCTTT. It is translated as CASSIPTGGSTEAFF.

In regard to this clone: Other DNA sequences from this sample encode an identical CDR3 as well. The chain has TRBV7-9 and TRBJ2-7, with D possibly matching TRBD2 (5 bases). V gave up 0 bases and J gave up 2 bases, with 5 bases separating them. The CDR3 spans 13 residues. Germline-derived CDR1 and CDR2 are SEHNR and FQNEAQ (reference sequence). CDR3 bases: TGTGCCAGCAGCTTAGCGGGAGCCTACGAGCAGTACTTC. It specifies CASSLAGAYEQYF. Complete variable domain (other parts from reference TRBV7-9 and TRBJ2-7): DTGVSQNPRHKITKRGQNVTFRCDPISEHNRLYWYRQTLGQGPEFLTYFQNEAQLEKSRLLSDRFSAERPKGSFSTLEIQRTEQGDSAMYLCASSLAGAYEQYFGPGTRLTVT.

Here the CDR3 DNA reads TGTGCCAGCAGCGAGGGGGCGTTTCAGCCCCAGCATTTT. Amino acids: CASSEGAFQPQHF. V gene TRBV7-2 combines with J gene TRBJ1-5; 7 nucleotides agree with TRBD1. This CDR3 has 13 amino acids. With 5 bases clipped from V and 6 bases from J, the junction kept 4 bases outside the gene matches. The germline V gene encodes CDR1 SGHTA and CDR2 FQGNSA.

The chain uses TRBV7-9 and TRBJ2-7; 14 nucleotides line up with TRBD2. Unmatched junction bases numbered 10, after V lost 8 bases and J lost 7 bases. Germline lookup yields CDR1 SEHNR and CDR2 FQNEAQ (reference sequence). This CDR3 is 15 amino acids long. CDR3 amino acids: CASSIGLAGGWEQYF. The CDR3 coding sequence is TGTGCCAGCTCAATTGGACTAGCGGGAGGCTGGGAGCAGTACTTC. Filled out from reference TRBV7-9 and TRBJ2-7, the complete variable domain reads DTGVSQNPRHKITKRGQNVTFRCDPISEHNRLYWYRQTLGQGPEFLTYFQNEAQLEKSRLLSDRFSAERPKGSFSTLEIQRTEQGDSAMYLCASSIGLAGGWEQYFGPGTRLTVT.

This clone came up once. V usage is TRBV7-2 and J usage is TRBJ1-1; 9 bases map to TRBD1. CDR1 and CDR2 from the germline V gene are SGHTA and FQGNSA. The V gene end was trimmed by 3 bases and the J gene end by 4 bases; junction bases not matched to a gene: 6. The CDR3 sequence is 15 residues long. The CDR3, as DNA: TGTGCCAGCAGCTTTCGCCGACAGGGGGGCACTGAAGCTTTCTTT. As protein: CASSFRRQGGTEAFF.

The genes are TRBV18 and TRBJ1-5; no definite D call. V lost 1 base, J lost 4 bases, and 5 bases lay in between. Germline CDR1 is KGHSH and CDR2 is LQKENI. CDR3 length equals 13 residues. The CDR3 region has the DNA TGTGCCAGCTCACCACACGCGAATCAGCCCCAGCATTTT. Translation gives CASSPHANQPQHF.

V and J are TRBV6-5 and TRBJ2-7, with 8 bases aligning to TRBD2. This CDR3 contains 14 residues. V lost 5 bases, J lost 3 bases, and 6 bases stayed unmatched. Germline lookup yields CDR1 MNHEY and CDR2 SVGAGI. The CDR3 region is CASSRAGVGYEQYF. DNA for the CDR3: TGTGCCAGCAGTCGAGCGGGAGTTGGCTACGAGCAGTACTTC.

The CDR3 DNA is TGTGCCTGGAGTGCCTTGGGGGGACGGACGGCAGGCTACACCTTC. Amino acid sequence: CAWSALGGRTAGYTF. This chain uses TRBV30 with TRBJ1-2, with a weak D call TRBD1 (5 bases). Germline V CDR1 and CDR2: GTSNPN, SVGIG (reference sequence). The CDR3 spans 15 residues. The V end was cut by 1 base, the J end by 8 bases, with 20 bases between.